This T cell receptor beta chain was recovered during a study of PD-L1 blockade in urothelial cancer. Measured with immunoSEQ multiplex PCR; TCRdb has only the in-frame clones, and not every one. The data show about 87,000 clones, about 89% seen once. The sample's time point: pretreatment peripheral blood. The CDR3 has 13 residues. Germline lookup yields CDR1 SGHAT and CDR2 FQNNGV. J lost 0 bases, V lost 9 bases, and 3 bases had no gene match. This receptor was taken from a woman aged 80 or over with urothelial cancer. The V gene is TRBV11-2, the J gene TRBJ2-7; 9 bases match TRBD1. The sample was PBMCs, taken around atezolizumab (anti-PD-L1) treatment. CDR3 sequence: CASEGQGSYEQYF. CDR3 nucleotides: TGTGCCAGTGAGGGACAGGGCTCCTACGAGCAGTACTTC.